These T cell receptor beta chains were read from a single sample in a study of shared T cell receptors in the human thymus. Repertoires were generated with immunoSEQ multiplex PCR, while TCRdb's copy carries only in-frame clones and drops some. This table has approximately 490,000 clones, approximately 78% appearing once. These data also formed part of another study, on human thymus T cells.

The sequenced sample consisted of thymocytes. These receptors were obtained from a boy in the first two years of life with a congenital heart defect. The CDR3 runs from the conserved cysteine through the conserved F or W.

v_gene,CDR3aa
TRBV6-1,CASSEPRARGELFF
TRBV7-2,CASSLEAGTDTQYF
TRBV7-6,CASSLATGSGGLFF
TRBV6-5,CASSPTGTGVYEQYF
TRBV27,CASNMAGVVPSYEQYF
TRBV7-2,CARTGVNTGELFF
TRBV28,CASSWIPSGGSSYEQYF
TRBV5-1,CASRGLATYNEQFF
TRBV9,CASSLTGGGNHLEQYF
TRBV4-1,CASSQGTRFLEANEQFF
TRBV12-5,CASGLERETGCDTQYF
TRBV10-2,CASSNPGLAGGSYEQYF
TRBV5-4,CASRPTSGRAHEQFF
TRBV4-2,CASTSTGGLQETQYF
TRBV18,CASSPPFRINEQFF
TRBV28,CAGGGANDEQYF
TRBV2,CASSVGGLGIDTQYF
TRBV4-1,CASSQYITGTGNIF
TRBV7-2,CASSLAGTVYGYTF
TRBV2,CASTRVGRRGSYEQYF
TRBV11-3,CASSLTGGWQETQYF
TRBV28,CASRKPNGGNQPQHF
TRBV19,CASSIGAMNTEAFF
TRBV28,CASTSGRVTERVLAKNIQYF
TRBV27,CASMGEGSGGNTIYF
TRBV23-1,CASPSPLPRGYISGANVLTF
TRBV11-3,CASSLKGGASRGSTEAFF
TRBV21-1,CASRSPRGKGSYEQYF